This TCR beta chain derives from a study of blood T cell repertoires in COVID-19. The protocol was immunoSEQ multiplex PCR, while the TCRdb copy is restricted to in-frame clones and leaves out a portion. The table lists approximately 290,000 clones, 75% to 90% of them singletons. The germline CDR1 and CDR2 sequences are SGHVS and FNYEAQ. The CDR3 is 12 amino acids. V shed 4 bases and J 6 bases; nucleotides not matched to a gene: 3. The clonotype was recovered from a woman under 40 who had recovered from COVID-19. Material for sequencing was PBMCs or T cells enriched from blood (not recorded which). V usage is TRBV7-6 and J usage is TRBJ2-7; TRBD1 aligns across 7 bases. CDR3 region: CASSSGQAEQYF. CDR3 bases: TGTGCCAGCAGCTCTGGACAGGCCGAGCAGTACTTC.